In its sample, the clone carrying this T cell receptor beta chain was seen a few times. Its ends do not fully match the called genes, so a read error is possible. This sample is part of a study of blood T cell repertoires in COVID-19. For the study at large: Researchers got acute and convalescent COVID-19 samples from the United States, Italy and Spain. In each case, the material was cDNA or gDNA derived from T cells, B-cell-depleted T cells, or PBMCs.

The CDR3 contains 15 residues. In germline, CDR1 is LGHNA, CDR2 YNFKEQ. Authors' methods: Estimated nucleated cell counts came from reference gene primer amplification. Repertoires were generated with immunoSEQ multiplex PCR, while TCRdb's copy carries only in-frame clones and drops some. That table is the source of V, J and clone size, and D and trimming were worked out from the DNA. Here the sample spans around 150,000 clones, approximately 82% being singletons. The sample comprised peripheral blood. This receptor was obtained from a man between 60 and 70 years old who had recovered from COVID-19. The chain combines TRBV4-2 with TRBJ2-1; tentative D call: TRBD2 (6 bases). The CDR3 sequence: CASTQGGSSYNEQFF. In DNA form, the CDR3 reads TGTGCCAGCACCCAAGGAGGGAGCTCCTACAATGAGCAGTTCTTC.